One sample yielded the 2 T cell receptor beta chains listed below, sequenced in a study of blood T cell repertoires in COVID-19. Using immunoSEQ multiplex PCR, the repertoire was profiled, and TCRdb retains in-frame clones only, with some absent. The table has about 64,000 clones, around 86% seen once; the top ten hold about 1.1%. Sequencing used peripheral blood. All receptors derive from a middle-aged man with acute or convalescent COVID-19.

The V and J genes are TRBV4-1 and TRBJ1-2; D may be TRBD1 (6 bases). Trimming took 3 bases from V and 5 from J, leaving 22 bases between them. This CDR3 is 17 amino acids long. In germline, CDR1 is MGHRA, CDR2 YSYEKL. The CDR3 loop is CASSQLKMRGQGYGYTF. DNA of the CDR3: TGCGCCAGCAGCCAGCTAAAGATGCGGGGGCAGGGGTATGGCTACACCTTC.

J is TRBJ1-5 and V is TRBV2; tentative D call: TRBD1 (6 bases). V shed 7 bases and J shed 7 bases, with 17 bases lying between them. Germline lookup yields CDR1 SNHLY and CDR2 FYNNEI. The CDR3 has 14 residues. CDR3 DNA sequence: TGTGCCAGCACCGATTTGAGGGGGGGCCAGCCCCAGCATTTT. Translating it yields CASTDLRGGQPQHF.